A single sample gave rise to the 4 T cell receptor beta chains below, sequenced in a study of control samples from healthy donors and cancer patients (dated by TCRdb to 2018 to 2020). The library came from the immunoSEQ multiplex PCR assay. TCRdb took over this immuneACCESS table, retaining in-frame rearrangements with V and J assigned. Such tables are incomplete; in checked studies, under half of the missing clones stem from an unresolved V gene, and the remainder is unexplained. The sample profile shows 120,000 or so clones; about 88% of them were found once. The top ten hold around 1.8% of the sample. The source material was blood. The receptors originated from a man between 18 and 35 years old in good health.

The chain is built from TRBV5-4 and TRBJ2-2; D is unclear. The V gene lost 4 bases and the J gene lost 1 base, with 11 bases spanning the gap. The CDR3 runs to 15 residues. Germline V gene lookup returns CDR1 SGHNT and CDR2 YYREEE (reference sequence). The CDR3: CASSPPPGNTGELFF. DNA for the CDR3: TGTGCCAGCAGCCCCCCCCCAGGGAACACCGGGGAGCTGTTTTTT.

This chain connects TRBV19 to TRBJ1-1; no clear D. This CDR3 has 17 amino acids. Per germline, CDR1 LNHDA and CDR2 SQIVND (reference sequence). Deletions cut 8 bases from V and 5 bases from J, with 27 bases between. Written as DNA, the CDR3 is TGTGCCAGTTTCGTCGGACTCCCCGGCTCCTTTAGGACTGAAGCTTTCTTT. This codes for CASFVGLPGSFRTEAFF.

The rearrangement links TRBV11-3 to TRBJ2-1; D is possibly TRBD2 (5 bases). This CDR3 spans 16 amino acids. V shed 3 bases and J shed 0 bases, with 12 bases lying between them. Looked up from germline, CDR1 is SGHNT and CDR2 is YENEEA. The CDR3 bases are TGTGCCAGCAGCTTTCGGGGAGACCGCTCCTACAATGAGCAGTTCTTC. Protein sequence: CASSFRGDRSYNEQFF.

This clone was recorded once. The chain uses TRBV2 and TRBJ2-7, with D maybe TRBD2 (7 bases). V was shortened by 9 bases and J by 7 bases, with 19 bases between the two germline ends. The CDR3 runs 13 residues. CDR1 is SNHLY, CDR2 FYNNEI, per germline. This chain's CDR3 is CARRGAGAWEQYF. As DNA, the CDR3 is TGTGCCAGACGGGGGGCAGGGGCCTGGGAGCAGTACTTC.